This T cell receptor beta chain derives from a study of blood T cell repertoires in COVID-19. V dropped 6 bases and J dropped 12 bases, with 14 bases sitting between them. From germline, CDR1 is SNHLY and CDR2 FYNNEI. The CDR3 spans 12 residues. Assay: immunoSEQ multiplex PCR; the TCRdb copy retains only in-frame clones and omits some. The profile shows about 200,000 clones, 86% of them singletons. Sequenced sample: PBMCs or T cells enriched from blood (not recorded which). The TCR originated in a man aged 40-55 years with acute COVID-19. The chain carries TRBV2 and TRBJ1-4, with a tentative D call TRBD1 (6 bases). CDR3 in amino acids: CASRGALGQLFF. The CDR3 nucleotides read TGTGCCAGCAGGGGGGCCCTCGGGCAACTGTTTTTT.